A single sample is the source of the 17 T cell receptor beta chains below, sequenced in a study of OX40 agonist ivuxolimab in advanced cancers. Assay: immunoSEQ multiplex PCR; the TCRdb copy retains only in-frame clones and omits some. This table has tens of thousands of clones, 85% to 90% appearing once. The sequenced sample was CD4+ or CD8+ T cells sorted from blood, obtained in a trial of the OX40 agonist ivuxolimab. The receptor source for this set is an adult with an advanced solid tumor such as melanoma, head and neck, liver or kidney cancer.

The CDR3 region has the DNA TGTGCCAGCACCGTTAGCGGGGACTCCTACAATGAGCAGTTCTTC. Translating gives CASTVSGDSYNEQFF. The rearrangement joins TRBV6-1 to TRBJ2-1; 8 nucleotides line up with TRBD2. J was trimmed by 0 bases and V by 7 bases; bases with no gene match: 5. The germline V gene encodes CDR1 MNHNS and CDR2 SASEGT. This CDR3 comprises 15 residues.

The chain carries TRBV28 and TRBJ1-2, with D unclear. Deletions cut 2 bases from V and 8 bases from J, with 12 bases between. The CDR3 has 13 amino acids. CDR1 is MDHEN, CDR2 SYDVKM, per germline. The CDR3 sequence: CASSLRHVEGYTF. CDR3 in DNA: TGTGCCAGCAGTTTAAGGCACGTGGAAGGCTACACCTTC.

CDR3 coding DNA: TGCGCCAGCGGCGCAGGAGGGGGAGCCTACGAGCAGTACGTC. Protein product: CASGAGGGAYEQYV. The chain is built from TRBV5-1 and TRBJ2-7, with D perhaps matching TRBD1 or TRBD2 (6 bases each). CDR1 and CDR2 (germline): SGHRS, YFSETQ. The V end was cut by 7 bases, the J end by 2 bases, with 16 bases between. This CDR3 spans 14 amino acids.

The genes are TRBV5-1 and TRBJ1-2, with D hard to call. This CDR3 has 15 residues. Germline V gene sequence: CDR1 SGHRS, CDR2 YFSETQ. V was trimmed by 0 bases and J by 6 bases, leaving 15 bases between them. The chain's CDR3 is CASSLEFRAVHGYTF. CDR3 coding DNA: TGCGCCAGCAGCTTGGAGTTTCGGGCAGTTCATGGCTACACCTTC.

This clone showed up just a few times. This rearrangement joins TRBV11-2 to TRBJ2-7; D is undetermined. The CDR3 is made up of 17 amino acids. The germline CDR1 and CDR2 sequences are SGHAT and FQNNGV. The V end was cut by 4 bases, the J end by 4 bases, with 23 bases between. This CDR3 is CASSSHQVGTKGYEQYF. CDR3 bases: TGTGCCAGCAGCTCCCACCAGGTGGGCACGAAAGGATACGAGCAGTACTTC.

The chain employs TRBV7-9 and TRBJ1-2; 9 positions match TRBD1. Per germline, CDR1 SEHNR and CDR2 FQNEAQ (reference sequence). Trimming at V came to 4 bases and at J to 2 bases, leaving 11 bases not matched to a gene. This CDR3 comprises 17 residues. For the CDR3, the DNA is TGTGCCAGCAGCTCAAGGGACAGGGCTGGGTTGAACTATGGCTACACCTTC. Translation: CASSSRDRAGLNYGYTF.

This clone was recorded only once. V gene TRBV21-1 combines with J gene TRBJ2-1; TRBD1, as called in the table, went unchecked against the DNA. TRBV21-1 constitutes a pseudogene. This CDR3 spans 16 amino acids. The CDR3 DNA is TGTGCCAGCAGCACCTTGGACCCTTTGGGGGCCAATGAGCAGTTCTTC. Translation: CASSTLDPLGANEQFF.

This clone was seen only once. This chain's CDR3 is CASSSRQGGNTEAFF. The CDR3 nucleotides read TGTGCCAGCAGCTCTCGACAGGGGGGGAACACTGAAGCTTTCTTT. The rearrangement uses TRBV7-9 and TRBJ1-1, with 9 bases lining up with TRBD1. V gave up 4 bases and J gave up 1 base; unmatched junction bases: 4. This CDR3 is built from 15 residues. Per germline, CDR1 SEHNR and CDR2 FQNEAQ (reference sequence).

The CDR3 coding sequence is TGTGCCAGCACCGCCCACACTGGGCTCACCGGGGAGCTGTTTTTT. Protein product: CASTAHTGLTGELFF. This chain links TRBV28 with TRBJ2-2; D is undetermined. The V and J ends lost 7 bases and 4 bases respectively, with 16 bases between them. This CDR3 contains 15 residues. Per germline, CDR1 MDHEN and CDR2 SYDVKM.

This chain joins TRBV7-9 and TRBJ1-2, with TRBD1 as a possible D gene (5 bases). The length of the CDR3 is 14 residues. Between the trimmed V and J ends, which lost 3 bases and 7 bases, there was a span of 15 bases. The germline CDR1 and CDR2 sequences are SEHNR and FQNEAQ (reference sequence). The CDR3 loop is CASSFFRGLSGYTF. The CDR3 nucleotides read TGTGCCAGCAGCTTTTTTCGGGGGTTGAGTGGCTACACCTTC.

The chain is built from TRBV18 and TRBJ2-2; D is possibly TRBD1 (6 bases). The germline CDR1 and CDR2 sequences are KGHSH and LQKENI. The CDR3 totals 14 residues. The ends were cut back, 3 bases at V and 8 bases at J, with 13 bases in the middle. CDR3 sequence: CASSPSDSRGELFF. The CDR3 nucleotides are TGTGCCAGCTCACCCTCGGACAGTAGGGGGGAGCTGTTTTTT. The variable domain in full, with the rest retrieved from reference TRBV18 and TRBJ2-2, is NAGVMQNPRHLVRRRGQEARLRCSPMKGHSHVYWYRQLPEEGLKFMVYLQKENIIDESGMPKERFSAEFPKEGPSILRIQQVVRGDSAAYFCASSPSDSRGELFFGEGSRLTVL.

The V and J genes are TRBV6-5 and TRBJ2-1, with 8 bases matching TRBD2. With 2 bases clipped from V and 2 bases from J, the junction kept 5 bases outside the gene matches. This CDR3 is built from 16 residues. Per germline, CDR1 MNHEY and CDR2 SVGAGI. CDR3 coding DNA: TGTGCCAGCAGTTACAGTAAGCGGGGGACCTACAATGAGCAGTTCTTC. The encoded protein is CASSYSKRGTYNEQFF.

Of note for this clone: The same CDR3 also results from other DNA sequences found in this sample. The chain carries TRBV28 and TRBJ1-3, with TRBD1 as a possible D gene (5 bases). V was trimmed by 3 bases and J by 4 bases, leaving 10 bases between them. The CDR3 has 14 amino acids. The V gene's germline CDR1 is MDHEN and CDR2 SYDVKM. The CDR3 DNA sequence: TGTGCCAGCAGTTTTACGGGGACCGGAAACACCATATATTTT. This translates into CASSFTGTGNTIYF.

CDR3 nucleotides: TGTGCCAGCAGTCGGACAGGGGGTCGGGGCTACGAGCAGTACGTC. Amino acids: CASSRTGGRGYEQYV. The gene calls are TRBV7-9 and TRBJ2-7; TRBD1 aligns across 10 bases. The CDR3 is 15 residues long. CDR1 and CDR2 from the germline V gene are SEHNR and FQNEAQ (reference sequence). Trimming took 6 bases from V and 3 from J; bases not matched to a gene: 8.

This chain joins TRBV4-2 and TRBJ1-1; D not certain. The CDR3 has 14 residues. With 3 bases removed from V and 0 bases from J, the gap between germline ends came to 8 bases. Germline V gene sequence: CDR1 LGHNA, CDR2 YNFKEQ. CDR3 DNA sequence: TGTGCCAGCAGCCAGATTAGGGTGAACACTGAAGCTTTCTTT. This codes for CASSQIRVNTEAFF.

The chain links TRBV11-2 to TRBJ2-3, with D possibly being TRBD2 (5 bases). CDR1 and CDR2 from the germline V gene are SGHAT and FQNNGV. The CDR3 is made up of 17 amino acids. V was shortened by 5 bases and J by 0 bases, with 18 bases between the two germline ends. CDR3 amino acids: CASSLRYRGLSTDTQYF. CDR3 bases: TGTGCCAGCAGCCTCCGATACCGAGGGCTGAGCACAGATACGCAGTATTTT.

The chain has TRBV30 and TRBJ2-7, with 8 bases fitting TRBD1. This CDR3 is built from 14 residues. J lost 2 bases, V lost 4 bases, and 7 bases had no gene match. CDR1 GTSNPN and CDR2 SVGIG come from the germline V gene (reference sequence). The CDR3 DNA is TGTGCCTGGATAATCAGGGACAGGCCCTACGAGCAGTACTTC. Translation: CAWIIRDRPYEQYF.